This TCR beta chain was found in a study of cytomegalovirus exposure and HLA in healthy donors. Regarding the study as a whole: Rarity marked most TCR sequences, yet some public TCRs occurred in many donors. Researchers counted 164 TCR beta chains as cytomegalovirus-associated. Testing in vitro showed three CMV-associated chains specific for CMV antigens.

Worth noting for this clone: Its antigen is not identified.

Germline-derived CDR1 and CDR2 are MDHEN and SYDVKM. After removal of 6 bases from V and 2 bases from J, the junction contained 5 bases not matched to a gene. The CDR3 runs 15 residues. The data were produced by immunoSEQ multiplex PCR, yet TCRdb's version contains in-frame clones alone and is incomplete. The data contain 200,000 to 250,000 clones, around nine tenths of them singletons. This sequence joins TRBV28 and TRBJ2-3; the match to TRBD2 covers 10 bases. What was sequenced was PBMCs. The clonotype comes from a man aged 18-30 years in good health and CMV-seronegative. This CDR3 is CASRRGLAPTDTQYF. The CDR3 DNA sequence: TGTGCCAGCAGGCGGGGACTAGCGCCCACAGATACGCAGTATTTT. The whole variable domain, remainder taken from reference TRBV28 and TRBJ2-3, is DVKVTQSSRYLVKRTGEKVFLECVQDMDHENMFWYRQDPGLGLRLIYFSYDVKMKEKGDIPEGYSVSREKKERFSLILESASTNQTSMYLCASRRGLAPTDTQYFGPGTRLTVL.